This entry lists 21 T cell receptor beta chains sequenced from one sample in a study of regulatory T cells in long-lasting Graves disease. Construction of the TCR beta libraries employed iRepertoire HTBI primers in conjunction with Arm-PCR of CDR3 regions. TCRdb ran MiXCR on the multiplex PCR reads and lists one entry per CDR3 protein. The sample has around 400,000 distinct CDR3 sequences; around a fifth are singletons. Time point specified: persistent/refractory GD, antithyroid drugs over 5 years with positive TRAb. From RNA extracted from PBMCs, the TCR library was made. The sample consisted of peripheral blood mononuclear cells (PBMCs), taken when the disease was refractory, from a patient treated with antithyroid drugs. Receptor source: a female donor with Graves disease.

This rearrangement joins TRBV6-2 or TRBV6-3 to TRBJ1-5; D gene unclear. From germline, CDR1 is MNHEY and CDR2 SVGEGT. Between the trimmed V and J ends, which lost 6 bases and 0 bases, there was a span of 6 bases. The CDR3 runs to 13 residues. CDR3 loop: CASRLYSNQPQHF. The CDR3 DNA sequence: TGTGCCAGCAGACTATATAGCAATCAGCCCCAGCATTTT.

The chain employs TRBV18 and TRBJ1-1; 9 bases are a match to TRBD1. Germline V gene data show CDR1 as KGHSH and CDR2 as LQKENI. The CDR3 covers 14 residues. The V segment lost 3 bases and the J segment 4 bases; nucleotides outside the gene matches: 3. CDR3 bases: TGTGCCAGCTCACCGGGACAGGGTCGCACTGAAGCTTTCTTT. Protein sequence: CASSPGQGRTEAFF.

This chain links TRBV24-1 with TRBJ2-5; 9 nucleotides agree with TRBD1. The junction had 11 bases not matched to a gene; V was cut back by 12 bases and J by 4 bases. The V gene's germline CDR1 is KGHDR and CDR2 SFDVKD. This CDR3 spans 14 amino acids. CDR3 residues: CASSTGTGRETQYF. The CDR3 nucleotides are TGTGCCTCGAGCACCGGGACAGGGAGAGAGACCCAGTACTTC.

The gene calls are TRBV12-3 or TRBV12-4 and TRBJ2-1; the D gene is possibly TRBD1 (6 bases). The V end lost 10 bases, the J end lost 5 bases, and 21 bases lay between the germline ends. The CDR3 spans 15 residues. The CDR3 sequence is CATKSRGGSHNEQFF. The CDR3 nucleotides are TGTGCCACCAAATCCCGTGGGGGCAGCCACAATGAGCAGTTCTTC.

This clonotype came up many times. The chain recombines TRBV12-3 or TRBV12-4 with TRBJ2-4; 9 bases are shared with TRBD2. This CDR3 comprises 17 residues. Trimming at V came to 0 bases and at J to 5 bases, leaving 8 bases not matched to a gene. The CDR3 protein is CASSLAYWREGENIQYF. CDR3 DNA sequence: TGTGCCAGCAGTTTAGCGTATTGGCGGGAGGGAGAAAACATTCAGTACTTC.

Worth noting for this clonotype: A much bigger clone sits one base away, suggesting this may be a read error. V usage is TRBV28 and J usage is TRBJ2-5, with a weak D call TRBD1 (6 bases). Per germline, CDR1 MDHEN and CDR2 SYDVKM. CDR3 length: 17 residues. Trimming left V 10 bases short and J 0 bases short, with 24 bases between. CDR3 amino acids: CANRHRDRNLYQETQYF. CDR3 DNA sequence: TGTGCCAACAGACACCGAGACAGGAACTTGTACCAAGAGACCCAGTACTTC.

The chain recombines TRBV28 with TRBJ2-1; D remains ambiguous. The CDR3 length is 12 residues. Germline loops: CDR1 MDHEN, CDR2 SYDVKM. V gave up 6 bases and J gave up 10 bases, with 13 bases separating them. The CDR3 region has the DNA TGTGCCAGCAGCCCCGAAATAGGAGAGCAGTTCTTC. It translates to CASSPEIGEQFF.

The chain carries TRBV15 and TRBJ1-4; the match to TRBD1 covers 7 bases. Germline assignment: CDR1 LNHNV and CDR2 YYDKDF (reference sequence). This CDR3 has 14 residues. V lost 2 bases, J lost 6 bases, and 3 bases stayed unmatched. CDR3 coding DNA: TGTGCCACCAGCAGATCCCAGGGGGATGAAAAACTGTTTTTT. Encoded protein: CATSRSQGDEKLFF.

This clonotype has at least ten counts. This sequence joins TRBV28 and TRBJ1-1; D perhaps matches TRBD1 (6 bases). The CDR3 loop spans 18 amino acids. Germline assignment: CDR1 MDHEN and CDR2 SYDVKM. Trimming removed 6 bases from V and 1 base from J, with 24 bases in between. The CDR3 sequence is CASSPPSAGTQGNTEAFF. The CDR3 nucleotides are TGTGCCAGCAGCCCACCGTCCGCAGGGACACAGGGGAACACTGAAGCTTTCTTT.

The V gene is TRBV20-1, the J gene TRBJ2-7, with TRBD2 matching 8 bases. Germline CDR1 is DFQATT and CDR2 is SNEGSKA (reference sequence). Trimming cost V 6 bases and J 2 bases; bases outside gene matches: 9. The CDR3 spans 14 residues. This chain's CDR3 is CSANSGVHPYEQYF. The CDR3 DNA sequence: TGCAGTGCAAATAGCGGGGTGCATCCCTACGAGCAGTACTTC.

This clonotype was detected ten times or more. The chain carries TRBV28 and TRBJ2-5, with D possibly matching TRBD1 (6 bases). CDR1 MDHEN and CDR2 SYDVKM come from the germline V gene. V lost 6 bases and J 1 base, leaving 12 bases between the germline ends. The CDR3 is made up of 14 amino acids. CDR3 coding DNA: TGTGCCAGCAGGGAGATAGGGGGCCAAGAGACCCAGTACTTC. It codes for CASREIGGQETQYF. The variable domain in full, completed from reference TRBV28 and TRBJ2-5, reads DVKVTQSSRYLVKRTGEKVFLECVQDMDHENMFWYRQDPGLGLRLIYFSYDVKMKEKGDIPEGYSVSREKKERFSLILESASTNQTSMYLCASREIGGQETQYFGPGTRLLVL.

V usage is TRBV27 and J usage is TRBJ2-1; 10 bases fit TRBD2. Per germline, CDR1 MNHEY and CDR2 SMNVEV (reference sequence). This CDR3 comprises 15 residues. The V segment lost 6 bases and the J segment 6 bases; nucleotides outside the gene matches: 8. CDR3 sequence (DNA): TGTGCCAGCAGGACTCTAGCGGGAGTCGGCAATGAGCAGTTCTTC. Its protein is CASRTLAGVGNEQFF.

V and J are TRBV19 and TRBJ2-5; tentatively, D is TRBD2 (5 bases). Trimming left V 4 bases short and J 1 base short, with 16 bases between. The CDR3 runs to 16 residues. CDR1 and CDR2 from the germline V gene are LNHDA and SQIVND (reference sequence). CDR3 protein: CASSNVLLDSQETQYF. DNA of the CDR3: TGTGCCAGTAGTAACGTTCTTCTGGACTCCCAAGAGACCCAGTACTTC.

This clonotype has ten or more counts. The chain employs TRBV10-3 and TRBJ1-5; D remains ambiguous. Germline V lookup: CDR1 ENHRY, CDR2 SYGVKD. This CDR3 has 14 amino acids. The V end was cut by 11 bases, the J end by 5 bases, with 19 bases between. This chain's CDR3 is CAVAHSGGDQPQHF. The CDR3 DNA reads TGTGCCGTAGCTCACTCGGGAGGCGATCAGCCCCAGCATTTT.

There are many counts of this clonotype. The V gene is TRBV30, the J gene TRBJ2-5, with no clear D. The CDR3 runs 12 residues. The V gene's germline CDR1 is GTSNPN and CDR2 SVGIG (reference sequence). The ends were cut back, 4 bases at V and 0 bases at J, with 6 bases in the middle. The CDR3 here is CAWKPYQETQYF. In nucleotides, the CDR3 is TGTGCCTGGAAGCCTTACCAAGAGACCCAGTACTTC.

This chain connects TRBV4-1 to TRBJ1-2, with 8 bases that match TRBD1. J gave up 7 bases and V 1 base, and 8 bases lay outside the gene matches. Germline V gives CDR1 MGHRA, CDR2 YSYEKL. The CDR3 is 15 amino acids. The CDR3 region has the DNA TGCGCCAGCAGCCAAGCTGGGCAGGGGGCGCGTGGCTACACCTTC. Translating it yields CASSQAGQGARGYTF.

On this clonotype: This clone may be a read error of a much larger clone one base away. CDR3 DNA sequence: TGTGCCAGCAGCTTAGACAGTTTCAACACCGGGGAGCTGTTTTTT. Translated: CASSLDSFNTGELFF. The chain is built from TRBV7-9 and TRBJ2-2; D remains unclear. The CDR3 consists of 15 residues. V was trimmed by 1 base and J by 2 bases, leaving 8 bases between them. Germline CDR1 SEHNR, CDR2 FQNEAQ (reference sequence). The full variable domain, completed using reference TRBV7-9 and TRBJ2-2, is DTGVSQNPRHKITKRGQNVTFRCDPISEHNRLYWYRQTLGQGPEFLTYFQNEAQLEKSRLLSDRFSAERPKGSFSTLEIQRTEQGDSAMYLCASSLDSFNTGELFFGEGSRLTVL.

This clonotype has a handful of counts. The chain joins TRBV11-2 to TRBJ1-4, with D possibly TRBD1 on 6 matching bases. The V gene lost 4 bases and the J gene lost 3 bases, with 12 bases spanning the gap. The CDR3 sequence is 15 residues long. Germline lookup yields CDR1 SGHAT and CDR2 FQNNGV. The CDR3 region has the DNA TGTGCCAGCAGCTCTTACAGGGCGGCTAATGAAAAACTGTTTTTT. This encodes CASSSYRAANEKLFF.

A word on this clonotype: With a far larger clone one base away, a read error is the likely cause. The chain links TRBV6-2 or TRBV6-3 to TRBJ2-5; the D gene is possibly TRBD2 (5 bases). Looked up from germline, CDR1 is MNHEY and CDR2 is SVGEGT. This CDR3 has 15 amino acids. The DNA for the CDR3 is TGTGCCAGCAGTGAAGTGTTAGCAGGAGGAGAGACCCAGCACTTC. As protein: CASSEVLAGGETQHF.

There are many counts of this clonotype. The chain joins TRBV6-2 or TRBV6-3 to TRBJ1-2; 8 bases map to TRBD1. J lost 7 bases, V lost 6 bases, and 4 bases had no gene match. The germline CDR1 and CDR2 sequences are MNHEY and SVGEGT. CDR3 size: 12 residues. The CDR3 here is CASRQGAVGYTF. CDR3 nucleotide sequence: TGTGCCAGCAGGCAGGGGGCTGTTGGCTACACCTTC.

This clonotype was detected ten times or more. The CDR3 region is CASSHTYEQYF. For the CDR3, the DNA is TGTGCCAGCAGCCATACCTACGAGCAGTACTTC. The chain recombines TRBV3-1 with TRBJ2-7, with unresolved D. The CDR3 loop spans 11 amino acids. Trimming took off 3 bases at V and 2 bases at J, with 2 bases between the two ends. CDR1 and CDR2 (germline): LGHDT, YNNKEL (reference sequence).